The 18 T cell receptor beta chains below were found in one sample sequenced in a study of cytomegalovirus exposure and HLA in healthy donors. Vbeta (60) and Jbeta (13) primers were used in the PCR. The protocol was immunoSEQ multiplex PCR, while the TCRdb copy is restricted to in-frame clones and leaves out a portion. The table has tens of thousands of clones, around 81% seen once. The specimen sequenced was PBMCs. These receptors all come from a male donor in good health and CMV-seronegative.

The V and J genes are TRBV4-1 and TRBJ2-7; 9 bases map to TRBD1. There are 15 residues in the CDR3. V shed 4 bases and J 1 base; nucleotides not matched to a gene: 5. Germline CDR1 is MGHRA and CDR2 is YSYEKL. The CDR3 DNA follows: TGCGCCAGCAGCCCTCACGGGACAGGGTCCTACGAGCAGTACTTC. Residues: CASSPHGTGSYEQYF.

This chain's CDR3 is CASPRVQGSTFYEQYF. The CDR3 DNA follows: TGTGCCAGCCCTAGGGTCCAGGGGTCGACTTTCTACGAGCAGTACTTC. The chain has TRBV18 and TRBJ2-7, with a possible D match to TRBD1 (6 bases). Germline V gene lookup returns CDR1 KGHSH and CDR2 LQKENI. Trimming pared 8 bases from V and 3 bases from J, leaving 23 bases between. CDR3 length: 16 amino acids.

This chain links TRBV5-4 with TRBJ1-5; possible D gene TRBD1, 5 bases. Trimming left V 0 bases short and J 3 bases short, with 10 bases between. The CDR3 has 15 residues. From germline, CDR1 is SGHNT and CDR2 YYREEE (reference sequence). The CDR3 spells CASSLGGGFNQPQHF. The CDR3 coding sequence is TGTGCCAGCAGCTTGGGCGGGGGGTTCAATCAGCCCCAGCATTTT.

This chain links TRBV18 with TRBJ2-5; D possibly corresponds to TRBD2 (5 bases). Germline lookup yields CDR1 KGHSH and CDR2 LQKENI. Trimming removed 2 bases at V and 1 base at J, with 8 bases between. CDR3 length: 14 amino acids. CDR3 residues: CASSPFRGQETQYF. The DNA of the CDR3 is TGTGCCAGCTCACCATTCCGGGGCCAAGAGACCCAGTACTTC.

The J gene is TRBJ2-6, the V gene TRBV7-9; 9 nucleotides match TRBD1. CDR1 and CDR2 from the germline V gene are SEHNR and FQNEAQ (reference sequence). The CDR3 totals 17 residues. The junction had 15 bases not matched to a gene; V was cut back by 11 bases and J by 4 bases. The CDR3 sequence: CAFSSRTGDRGANVLTF. CDR3 DNA: TGTGCCTTCAGCAGTCGGACAGGGGATAGAGGGGCCAACGTCCTGACTTTC.

The V call is TRBV2, the J call TRBJ1-1; D not certain. The CDR3 is 13 amino acids. Germline CDR1 reads SNHLY; CDR2 reads FYNNEI. The ends were cut back, 1 base at V and 5 bases at J, with 8 bases in the middle. CDR3 DNA: TGTGCCAGCAGTGAAGAATCCGGGACTGAAGCTTTCTTT. This gives the protein CASSEESGTEAFF.

This clone was observed a single time. This chain connects TRBV11-2 to TRBJ2-5, with 15 bases that match TRBD2. The germline V gene encodes CDR1 SGHAT and CDR2 FQNNGV. With V trimmed by 5 bases and J by 5 bases, 6 bases remained unmatched. The CDR3 loop spans 16 amino acids. The CDR3 region has the DNA TGTGCCAGCAGCCGTCTCGGACTAGCGGGGGGGGAGACCCAGTACTTC. Its protein product is CASSRLGLAGGETQYF.

In its sample, this clone was seen once. DNA of the CDR3: TGTGCCAGCAGCTTGAGTGGGGCGTCAAGTGAAGCTTTCTTT. Its protein product is CASSLSGASSEAFF. The rearrangement joins TRBV7-3 to TRBJ1-1, with D maybe TRBD1 (5 bases). Germline loops: CDR1 SGHTA, CDR2 FQGTGA. The CDR3 runs 14 residues. Trimming shortened V by 3 bases and J by 7 bases, and 15 bases separated the two germline ends.

CDR3 nucleotide sequence: TGTGCCAGCAGCTTAGGCTACCGGGACAGCAACTATGGCTACACCTTC. Its protein product is CASSLGYRDSNYGYTF. The gene calls are TRBV11-1 and TRBJ1-2, with 7 positions matching TRBD1. The V gene's germline CDR1 is SGHAT and CDR2 FQDESV (reference sequence). This CDR3 is 16 amino acids long. With 1 base clipped from V and 2 bases from J, the junction kept 7 bases outside the gene matches.

This clone was seen only a few times. The rearrangement uses TRBV5-6 and TRBJ1-2; TRBD1 matches at 10 bases. V was pared by 0 bases and J by 2 bases, with 7 bases of the junction left unmatched. CDR1 is SGHDT and CDR2 is YYEEEE in the germline V gene. The CDR3 contains 17 residues. The CDR3 sequence: CASSLGGGQGRNYGYTF. In DNA, the CDR3 is TGTGCCAGCAGCTTGGGAGGGGGACAGGGGCGAAACTATGGCTACACCTTC.

The chain recombines TRBV29-1 with TRBJ1-2; 7 bases fit TRBD1. CDR3 length equals 14 residues. J was trimmed by 0 bases and V by 5 bases; bases with no gene match: 6. CDR1 is SQVTM, CDR2 ANQGSEA, per germline. CDR3 sequence (DNA): TGCAGCGTTACTTGGACAGGTGCTAACTATGGCTACACCTTC. Translating it yields CSVTWTGANYGYTF.

V and J are TRBV2 and TRBJ1-2; 7 bases align to TRBD1. V was pared by 5 bases and J by 4 bases, with 7 bases of the junction left unmatched. CDR3 length: 14 residues. CDR1 and CDR2 (germline): SNHLY, FYNNEI. CDR3 in amino acids: CASSSGGTSYGYTF. As DNA, the CDR3 is TGTGCCAGCAGTTCAGGGGGGACGAGCTATGGCTACACCTTC.

The V call is TRBV7-2, the J call TRBJ2-5; D remains ambiguous. CDR1 and CDR2 from the germline V gene are SGHTA and FQGNSA. Trimming removed 1 base at V and 5 bases at J, with 8 bases between. The length of the CDR3 is 13 residues. The chain's CDR3 is CASSLGKQETQYF. CDR3 bases: TGTGCCAGCAGCTTAGGGAAACAGGAGACCCAGTACTTC.

The J gene is TRBJ2-7, the V gene TRBV4-2; 9 positions match TRBD2. The CDR3 runs 18 residues. V lost 0 bases to trimming and J lost 5 bases; unmatched junction nucleotides: 14. The germline CDR1 and CDR2 sequences are LGHNA and YNFKEQ. CDR3 in amino acids: CASSQDSTSGGPPNEQYF. The CDR3 DNA reads TGTGCCAGCAGCCAAGACTCTACGAGCGGGGGGCCTCCTAACGAGCAGTACTTC.

The V and J genes are TRBV6-1 and TRBJ2-5; 8 nucleotides match TRBD1. The ends lost 3 bases at V and 5 bases at J; junction bases unmatched: 5. Per germline, CDR1 MNHNS and CDR2 SASEGT. The length of the CDR3 is 14 residues. The CDR3 DNA sequence: TGTGCCAGCAGTGAGGGCAGGGGGCTTGAGACCCAGTACTTC. Translating it yields CASSEGRGLETQYF.

The chain uses TRBV29-1 and TRBJ1-1; D is unresolved. Germline CDR1 and CDR2: SQVTM and ANQGSEA. Trimming removed 8 bases at V and 7 bases at J, with 17 bases between. There are 12 residues in the CDR3. CDR3: CSPGTPPGEAFF. The DNA for the CDR3 is TGCAGCCCGGGAACACCCCCGGGTGAAGCTTTCTTT.

The chain recombines TRBV4-3 with TRBJ1-1; D not certain. V lost 0 bases and J lost 7, with 9 bases in between. Germline CDR1 LGHNA, CDR2 YSLEER. The CDR3 extends over 13 amino acids. The CDR3 bases are TGCGCCAGCAGCCAAGATAAAGCGAGTGAAGCTTTCTTT. Amino acid sequence: CASSQDKASEAFF.

Only one count was recorded for this clone. J is TRBJ1-2 and V is TRBV6-1, with D possibly being TRBD1 (5 bases). CDR3 length: 13 residues. Germline V gene data show CDR1 as MNHNS and CDR2 as SASEGT. V lost 4 bases and J 0 bases, leaving 6 bases between the germline ends. The CDR3 loop is CASSAGANYGYTF. Here the CDR3 DNA reads TGTGCCAGCAGTGCGGGGGCTAACTATGGCTACACCTTC.